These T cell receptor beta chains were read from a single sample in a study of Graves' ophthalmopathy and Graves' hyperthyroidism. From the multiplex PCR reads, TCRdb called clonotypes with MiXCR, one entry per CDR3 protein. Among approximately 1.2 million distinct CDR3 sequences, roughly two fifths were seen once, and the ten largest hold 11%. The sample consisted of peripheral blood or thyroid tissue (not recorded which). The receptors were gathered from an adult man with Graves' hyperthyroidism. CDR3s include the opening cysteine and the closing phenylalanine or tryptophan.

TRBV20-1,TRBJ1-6,CSARDLQGRYSPLHF
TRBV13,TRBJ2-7,CASSKLAGGYEQYF
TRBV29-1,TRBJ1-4,CSVKGDEKLFF
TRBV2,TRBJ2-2,CASRTGTGANTGELFF
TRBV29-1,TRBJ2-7,CSGGANEQYF
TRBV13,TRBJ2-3,CASSVATTGDTQYF
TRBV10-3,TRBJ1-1,CAINRQGGNTEAFF
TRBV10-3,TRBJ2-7,CAISESAQRHEQYF
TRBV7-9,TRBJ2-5,CASSTGQGRTQYF
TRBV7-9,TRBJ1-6,CASSPHLRENGYSPLHF
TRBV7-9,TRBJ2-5,CASSLPTSGRTETQYF
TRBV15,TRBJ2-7,CATSTTAGTGTYEQYF
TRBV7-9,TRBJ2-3,CASTEGGVTDTQYF
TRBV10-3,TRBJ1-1,CASSFGQGGVNTEAFF
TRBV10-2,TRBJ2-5,CASSESKTGQETQYF
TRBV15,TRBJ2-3,CATSRGVGTDTQYF
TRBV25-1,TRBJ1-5,CASSARTDQPQHF